The 26 T cell receptor beta chains below come from one sample, sequenced in a study of OX40 agonist ivuxolimab in advanced cancers. Data came from immunoSEQ multiplex PCR; TCRdb stores just in-frame clones and leaves some out. The repertoire holds tens of thousands of clones, with 65% to 85% as singletons. The starting material was CD4+ or CD8+ T cells sorted from blood, obtained in a trial of the OX40 agonist ivuxolimab. The receptors stem from an adult with an advanced solid tumor such as melanoma, head and neck, liver or kidney cancer.

The chain employs TRBV15 and TRBJ1-1; D not certain. Trimming took off 0 bases at V and 8 bases at J, with 13 bases between the two ends. CDR1 and CDR2 (germline): LNHNV, YYDKDF (reference sequence). CDR3 size: 14 residues. The CDR3 is CATSRDLVIREAFF. The CDR3 bases are TGTGCCACCAGCAGAGATCTGGTCATCCGGGAAGCTTTCTTT.

This clone appeared once. The V and J genes are TRBV19 and TRBJ2-3; D remains unclear. CDR3 length: 15 residues. Trimming shortened V by 2 bases and J by 1 base, and 10 bases separated the two germline ends. Germline lookup yields CDR1 LNHDA and CDR2 SQIVND (reference sequence). This chain's CDR3 is CASSIHRGGTDTQYF. The CDR3 DNA follows: TGTGCCAGTAGTATACACCGTGGGGGCACAGATACGCAGTATTTT.

The rearrangement links TRBV6-5 to TRBJ2-1; D is perhaps TRBD2 (6 bases). This CDR3 has 14 amino acids. Trimming stripped 8 bases from V and 0 bases from J, with 11 bases between. Germline V lookup: CDR1 MNHEY, CDR2 SVGAGI. The CDR3 bases are TGTGCCAGCCATAGGGGAGGCTCCTACAATGAGCAGTTCTTC. Amino acids: CASHRGGSYNEQFF.

The chain joins TRBV18 to TRBJ1-5, with D uncertain. With 6 bases removed from V and 0 bases from J, the gap between germline ends came to 9 bases. The CDR3 contains 14 residues. The germline gives CDR1 KGHSH, CDR2 LQKENI. The CDR3 protein is CASSSLDSNQPQHF. For the CDR3, the DNA is TGTGCCAGCTCCTCCCTTGATAGCAATCAGCCCCAGCATTTT. The full variable domain, rest sourced from reference TRBV18 and TRBJ1-5, is NAGVMQNPRHLVRRRGQEARLRCSPMKGHSHVYWYRQLPEEGLKFMVYLQKENIIDESGMPKERFSAEFPKEGPSILRIQQVVRGDSAAYFCASSSLDSNQPQHFGDGTRLSIL.

The chain uses TRBV4-1 and TRBJ2-7; TRBD2 is a possible D gene (6 bases). Germline values: CDR1 MGHRA, CDR2 YSYEKL. V lost 3 bases and J 3 bases, leaving 9 bases between the germline ends. This CDR3 spans 13 amino acids. This CDR3 is CASSQPGLYEQYF. Here the CDR3 DNA reads TGCGCCAGCAGCCAGCCGGGACTCTACGAGCAGTACTTC.

The gene calls are TRBV2 and TRBJ2-2, with 12 positions matching TRBD1. Germline V CDR1 and CDR2: SNHLY, FYNNEI. The CDR3 runs 15 residues. The ends lost 8 bases at V and 7 bases at J; junction bases unmatched: 8. The CDR3 here is CASGGTGGLVGELFF. CDR3 coding DNA: TGTGCCAGCGGGGGGACAGGGGGCTTAGTCGGGGAGCTGTTTTTT.

The rearrangement links TRBV7-9 to TRBJ2-5; 7 positions match TRBD2. The CDR3 has 14 amino acids. With 2 bases clipped from V and 3 bases from J, the junction kept 3 bases outside the gene matches. In germline, CDR1 is SEHNR, CDR2 FQNEAQ (reference sequence). The CDR3 spells CASSLSGIEETQYF. The DNA of the CDR3 is TGTGCCAGCAGCTTAAGCGGGATAGAAGAGACCCAGTACTTC.

This clone showed up just once. The chain uses TRBV6-1 and TRBJ1-5, with TRBD1 as a possible D gene (5 bases). CDR3 length equals 14 residues. V lost 4 bases and J 7 bases, leaving 14 bases between the germline ends. Germline CDR1 and CDR2: MNHNS and SASEGT. The CDR3 DNA reads as TGTGCCAGCAGTGGGGGGACCGCCGGGCAGCCCCAGCATTTT. Translation gives CASSGGTAGQPQHF.

The chain combines TRBV19 with TRBJ1-6; 7 positions match TRBD1. V lost 4 bases and J lost 1; bases outside the gene matches: 1. This CDR3 has 15 amino acids. Germline assignment: CDR1 LNHDA and CDR2 SQIVND (reference sequence). The CDR3 loop reads CASSTTGSYNSPLHF. Here the CDR3 DNA reads TGTGCCAGTAGTACGACAGGGTCCTATAATTCACCCCTCCACTTT.

The V gene is TRBV28, the J gene TRBJ1-5; D not certain. Trimming left V 8 bases short and J 4 bases short, with 6 bases between. The CDR3 spans 11 residues. Germline V gives CDR1 MDHEN, CDR2 SYDVKM. CDR3 nucleotides: TGTGCCAGCGCTACTAATCAGCCCCAGCATTTT. It encodes CASATNQPQHF.

This clone has only one observation. The V and J genes are TRBV5-6 and TRBJ2-7; TRBD1 aligns across 8 bases. The CDR3 runs to 14 residues. V gave up 2 bases and J gave up 3 bases; unmatched junction bases: 4. Germline CDR1 is SGHDT and CDR2 is YYEEEE. The chain's CDR3 is CASSLSGGNYEQYF. Written as DNA, the CDR3 is TGTGCCAGCAGCTTATCAGGGGGCAACTACGAGCAGTACTTC.

This chain connects TRBV7-9 to TRBJ2-4; D possibly corresponds to TRBD2 (6 bases). Germline V gives CDR1 SEHNR, CDR2 FQNEAQ (reference sequence). There are 15 residues in the CDR3. Trimming removed 0 bases from V and 0 bases from J, with 6 bases in between. The CDR3 loop reads CASSLAGLAKNIQYF. For the CDR3, the DNA is TGTGCCAGCAGCTTAGCGGGACTAGCCAAAAACATTCAGTACTTC.

This chain links TRBV7-7 with TRBJ2-3; TRBD2 aligns across 8 bases. CDR1 is SSHAT, CDR2 FNYEAQ, per germline (reference sequence). CDR3 length: 14 residues. Here the CDR3 reads CASSRGGGTDTQYF. CDR3 in DNA: TGTGCTAGCTCCCGGGGGGGTGGCACAGATACGCAGTATTTT.

This chain connects TRBV9 to TRBJ1-3; D possibly corresponds to TRBD1 (5 bases). The CDR3 spans 17 residues. Germline V gives CDR1 SGDLS, CDR2 YYNGEE. V gave up 0 bases and J gave up 0 bases, with 13 bases separating them. The CDR3: CASSVGAGLSSGNTIYF. DNA of the CDR3: TGTGCCAGCAGCGTAGGTGCAGGGCTGAGCTCTGGAAACACCATATATTTT.

The rearrangement joins TRBV5-1 to TRBJ1-5; 10 bases are shared with TRBD1. J lost 5 bases, V lost 0 bases, and 2 bases had no gene match. This CDR3 is 15 amino acids long. Germline V gene lookup returns CDR1 SGHRS and CDR2 YFSETQ. The CDR3 sequence is CASSLDGQGDQPQHF. CDR3 bases: TGCGCCAGCAGCTTGGATGGACAGGGGGATCAGCCCCAGCATTTT.

This clone was observed a few times. CDR3 DNA sequence: TGCAGCGCGCGGACAGGGTTTAATGAAAAACTGTTTTTT. It is translated as CSARTGFNEKLFF. The chain carries TRBV29-1 and TRBJ1-4, with 8 bases identical to TRBD1. V gave up 7 bases and J gave up 4 bases; unmatched junction bases: 5. CDR1 is SQVTM, CDR2 ANQGSEA, per germline. The CDR3 runs to 13 residues.

This clone was picked up one time. The V and J genes are TRBV6-6 and TRBJ1-1; TRBD1 might be the D (6 bases). V lost 6 bases and J 1 base, leaving 12 bases between the germline ends. The CDR3 sequence is 14 residues long. Per the germline V gene, CDR1 is MNHNY and CDR2 is SVGAGI (reference sequence). In DNA form, the CDR3 reads TGTGCCAGCAGGGGAGGACAGCCGAACACTGAAGCTTTCTTT. Translation: CASRGGQPNTEAFF.

This clone has just a few counts. V and J are TRBV2 and TRBJ2-1; 9 bases line up with TRBD2. This CDR3 is 15 amino acids long. The trim removed 1 base at V and 8 bases at J, leaving 6 bases unmatched. Germline lookup yields CDR1 SNHLY and CDR2 FYNNEI. The CDR3 sequence: CASSEVLAGVDEQFF. CDR3 in DNA: TGTGCCAGCAGTGAAGTTTTAGCGGGGGTGGATGAGCAGTTCTTC.

This clone was seen only once. The genes are TRBV19 and TRBJ2-4; no firm D call. Germline CDR1 is LNHDA and CDR2 is SQIVND (reference sequence). Trimming left V 1 base short and J 0 bases short, with 7 bases between. CDR3 length: 15 amino acids. CDR3 DNA sequence: TGTGCCAGTAGTATAGCCTCCCTAGCCAAAAACATTCAGTACTTC. Translation: CASSIASLAKNIQYF.

The V gene is TRBV21-1, the J gene TRBJ2-1; TRBD2 is the table's D call and was not checked against the DNA. TRBV21-1 is annotated as a pseudogene. The CDR3 is 14 residues long. CDR3 amino acids: CASSKIRSFGEQFF. As DNA, the CDR3 is TGTGCCAGCAGCAAAATTCGCAGTTTCGGGGAGCAGTTCTTC.

The chain couples TRBV18 to TRBJ2-1; the match to TRBD1 covers 8 bases. Trimming removed 0 bases from V and 15 bases from J; junction bases left unmatched: 10. The germline V gene has CDR1 KGHSH and CDR2 LQKENI. This CDR3 has 14 residues. Here the CDR3 reads CASSPPASGGLPFF. DNA of the CDR3: TGTGCCAGCTCACCACCGGCTTCAGGGGGCTTGCCGTTCTTC.

The J gene is TRBJ2-1, the V gene TRBV7-2; 7 nucleotides align to TRBD1. Germline assignment: CDR1 SGHTA and CDR2 FQGNSA. This CDR3 comprises 17 residues. V was pared by 5 bases and J by 8 bases, with 18 bases of the junction left unmatched. CDR3 protein: CASSPIPGRGRTDEQFF. Here the CDR3 DNA reads TGTGCCAGCAGCCCTATTCCGGGAAGGGGGCGCACCGATGAGCAGTTCTTC.

The chain recombines TRBV4-2 with TRBJ1-5; D is unclear. The CDR3 length is 15 residues. Deletions cut 0 bases from V and 3 bases from J, with 9 bases between. The germline CDR1 and CDR2 sequences are LGHNA and YNFKEQ. Here the CDR3 reads CASSQDEVTNQPQHF. CDR3 nucleotide sequence: TGTGCCAGCAGCCAAGATGAGGTCACCAATCAGCCCCAGCATTTT.

The chain links TRBV6-1 to TRBJ1-3; D unresolved. The germline CDR1 and CDR2 sequences are MNHNS and SASEGT. CDR3 length: 13 residues. V lost 6 bases to trimming and J lost 0 bases, with 6 bases between them. CDR3 protein: CASRQFSGNTIYF. CDR3 sequence (DNA): TGTGCCAGCAGACAGTTCTCTGGAAACACCATATATTTT.

A few counts support this clone. The rearrangement joins TRBV13 to TRBJ1-2; D not certain. From germline, CDR1 is PRHDT and CDR2 FYEKMQ (reference sequence). The CDR3 loop spans 14 amino acids. Trimming shortened V by 6 bases and J by 4 bases, and 15 bases separated the two germline ends. The CDR3 bases are TGTGCCAGCAGACCCAGATTCTTGGCCTATGGCTACACCTTC. Translated: CASRPRFLAYGYTF.

This clone was observed a few times. The J gene is TRBJ1-1, the V gene TRBV7-2; a weak D match, TRBD1 (6 bases). Germline CDR1 is SGHTA and CDR2 is FQGNSA. The CDR3 runs to 15 residues. V was cut by 5 bases and J by 2 bases, with 15 bases left in between. Here the CDR3 reads CASSDPGVSNTEAFF. For the CDR3, the DNA is TGTGCCAGCAGCGACCCAGGGGTTAGCAACACTGAAGCTTTCTTT. The variable domain in full, completed from reference TRBV7-2 and TRBJ1-1, reads GAGVSQSPSNKVTEKGKDVELRCDPISGHTALYWYRQSLGQGLEFLIYFQGNSAPDKSGLPSDRFSAERTGGSVSTLTIQRTQQEDSAVYLCASSDPGVSNTEAFFGQGTRLTVV.